This TCR beta chain was captured by sequencing in a study of cytomegalovirus exposure and HLA in healthy donors. The CDR3 runs 14 residues. The V gene lost 1 base and the J gene lost 6 bases, with 10 bases spanning the gap. CDR1 is SGHDT, CDR2 YYEEEE, per germline. Study-wide results and limits: Three CMV-associated chains proved CMV antigen-specific in vitro.

With 60 Vbeta and 13 Jbeta primers, the PCR was carried out. The repertoire was sequenced with immunoSEQ multiplex PCR; TCRdb's copy has only in-frame clones and lacks some. In the table there are some 110,000 clones, about 79% of which are singletons. This clone was recorded once. Its antigen remains unknown. Sequences were obtained from PBMCs. The source of this sequence is a middle-aged man in good health and CMV-seronegative. The rearrangement joins TRBV5-6 to TRBJ2-2, with D possibly being TRBD1 (5 bases). CDR3 DNA: TGTGCCAGCAGCTTGAGGGGTTTCGCCGGGGAGCTGTTTTTT. The encoded protein is CASSLRGFAGELFF.